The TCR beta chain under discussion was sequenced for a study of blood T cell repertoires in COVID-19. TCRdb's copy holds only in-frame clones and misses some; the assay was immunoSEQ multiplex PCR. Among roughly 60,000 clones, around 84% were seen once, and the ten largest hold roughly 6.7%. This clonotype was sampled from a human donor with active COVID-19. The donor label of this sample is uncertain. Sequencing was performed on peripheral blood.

The CDR3 region has the DNA TGTGCCAGCAGCTTAGTTTGGGGGGACGGCTACACCTTC. It specifies CASSLVWGDGYTF. The chain couples TRBV7-9 to TRBJ1-2; maybe TRBD1 (5 bases). CDR1 is SEHNR, CDR2 FQNEAQ, per germline (reference sequence). With 1 base removed from V and 8 bases from J, the gap between germline ends came to 11 bases. The CDR3 length is 13 residues.